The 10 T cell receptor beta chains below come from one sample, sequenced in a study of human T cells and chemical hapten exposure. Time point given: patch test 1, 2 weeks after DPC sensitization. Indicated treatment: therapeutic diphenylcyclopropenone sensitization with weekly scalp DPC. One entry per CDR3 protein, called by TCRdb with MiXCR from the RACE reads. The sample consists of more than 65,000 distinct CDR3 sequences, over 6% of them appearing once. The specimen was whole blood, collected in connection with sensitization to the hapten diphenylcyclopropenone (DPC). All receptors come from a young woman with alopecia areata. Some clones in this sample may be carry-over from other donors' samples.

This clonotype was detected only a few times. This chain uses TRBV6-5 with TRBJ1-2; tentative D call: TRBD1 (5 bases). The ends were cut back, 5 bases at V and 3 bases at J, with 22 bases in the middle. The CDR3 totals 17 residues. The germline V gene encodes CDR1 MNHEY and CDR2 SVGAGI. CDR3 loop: CASSAGRRRPAHYGYTF. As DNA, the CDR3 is TGTGCCAGCAGTGCGGGACGGAGGAGACCAGCGCACTATGGCTACACCTTC.

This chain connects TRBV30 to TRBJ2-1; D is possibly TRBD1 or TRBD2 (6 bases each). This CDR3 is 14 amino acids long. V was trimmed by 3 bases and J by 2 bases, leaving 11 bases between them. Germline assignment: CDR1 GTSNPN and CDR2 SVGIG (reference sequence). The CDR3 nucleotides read TGTGCCTGGAGGAGGGGGGATGCCTACAATGAGCAGTTCTTC. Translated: CAWRRGDAYNEQFF.

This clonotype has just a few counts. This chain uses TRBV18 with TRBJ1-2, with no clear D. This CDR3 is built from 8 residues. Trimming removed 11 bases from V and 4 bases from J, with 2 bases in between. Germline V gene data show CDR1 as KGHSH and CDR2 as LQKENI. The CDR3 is CAAYGYTF. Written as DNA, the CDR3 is TGTGCCGCCTATGGCTACACCTTC.

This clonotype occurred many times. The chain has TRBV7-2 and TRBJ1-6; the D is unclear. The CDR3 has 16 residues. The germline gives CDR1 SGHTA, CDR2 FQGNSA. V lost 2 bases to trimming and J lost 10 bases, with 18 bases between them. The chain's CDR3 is CASSLKIGPVGSPLHF. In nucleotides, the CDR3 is TGTGCCAGCAGCTTAAAGATCGGCCCCGTAGGATCACCCCTCCACTTT.

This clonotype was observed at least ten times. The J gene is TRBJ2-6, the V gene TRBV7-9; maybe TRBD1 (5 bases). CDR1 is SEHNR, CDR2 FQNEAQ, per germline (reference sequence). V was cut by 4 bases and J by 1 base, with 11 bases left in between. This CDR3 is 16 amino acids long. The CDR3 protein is CASSSGHTSGANVLTF. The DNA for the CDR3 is TGTGCCAGCAGCTCAGGACATACATCTGGGGCCAACGTCCTGACTTTC.

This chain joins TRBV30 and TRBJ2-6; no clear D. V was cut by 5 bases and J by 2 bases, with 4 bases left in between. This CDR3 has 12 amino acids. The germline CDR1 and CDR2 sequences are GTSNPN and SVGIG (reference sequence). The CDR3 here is CAWGAGANVLTF. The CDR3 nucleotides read TGTGCCTGGGGGGCTGGGGCCAACGTCCTGACTTTC.

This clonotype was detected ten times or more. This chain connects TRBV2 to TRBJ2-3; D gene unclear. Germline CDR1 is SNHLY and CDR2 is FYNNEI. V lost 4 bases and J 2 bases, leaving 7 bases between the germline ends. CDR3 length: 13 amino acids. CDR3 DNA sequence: TGTGCCAGCAGTGTCGGAGCCACAGATACGCAGTATTTT. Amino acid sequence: CASSVGATDTQYF.

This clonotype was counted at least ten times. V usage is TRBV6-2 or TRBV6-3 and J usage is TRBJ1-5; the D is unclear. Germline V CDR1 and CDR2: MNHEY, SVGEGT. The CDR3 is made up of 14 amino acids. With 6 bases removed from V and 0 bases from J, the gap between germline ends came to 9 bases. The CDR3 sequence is CASRRLYSNQPQHF. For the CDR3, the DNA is TGTGCCAGCAGAAGACTGTATAGCAATCAGCCCCAGCATTTT.

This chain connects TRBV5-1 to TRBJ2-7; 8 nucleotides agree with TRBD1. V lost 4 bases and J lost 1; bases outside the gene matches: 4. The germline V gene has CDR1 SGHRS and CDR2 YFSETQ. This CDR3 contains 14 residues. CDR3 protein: CASSTRTGSYEQYF. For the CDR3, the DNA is TGCGCCAGCAGCACCAGGACAGGGTCCTACGAGCAGTACTTC.

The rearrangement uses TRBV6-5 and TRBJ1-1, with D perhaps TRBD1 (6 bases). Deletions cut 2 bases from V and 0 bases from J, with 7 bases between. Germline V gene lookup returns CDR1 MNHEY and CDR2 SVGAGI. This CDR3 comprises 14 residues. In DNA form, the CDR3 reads TGTGCCAGCAGTTACGACAGGATGAACACTGAAGCTTTCTTT. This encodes CASSYDRMNTEAFF.